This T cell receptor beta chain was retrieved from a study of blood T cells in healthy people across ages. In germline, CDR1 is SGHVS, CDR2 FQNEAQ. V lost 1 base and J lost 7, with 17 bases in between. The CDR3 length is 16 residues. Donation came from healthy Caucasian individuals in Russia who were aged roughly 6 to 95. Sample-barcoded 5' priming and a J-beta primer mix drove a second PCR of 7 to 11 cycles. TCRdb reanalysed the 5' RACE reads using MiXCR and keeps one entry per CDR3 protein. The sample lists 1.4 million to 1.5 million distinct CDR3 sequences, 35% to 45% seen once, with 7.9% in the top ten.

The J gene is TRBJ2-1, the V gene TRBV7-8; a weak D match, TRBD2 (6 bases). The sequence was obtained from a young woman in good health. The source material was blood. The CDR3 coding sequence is TGTGCCAGCAGCTTAGGTGTTAGCGGACCCTCTAATGAGCAGTTCTTC. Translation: CASSLGVSGPSNEQFF.